These 14 T cell receptor beta chains share one sample of origin, sequenced in a study of shared clonotypes between healthy human individuals. Profiling relied on immunoSEQ multiplex PCR, and the TCRdb table lists in-frame clones only, not all of them. The sample yields some 500,000 clones, 95% to 96% seen once. Material for sequencing was naive CD4+ T cells sorted from blood. Subset defined: CD45RA+ positively selected. These receptors were taken from a woman aged 25-40 years in good health.

V usage is TRBV10-2 and J usage is TRBJ2-3, with 11 bases lining up with TRBD2. CDR1 and CDR2 (germline): WSHSY, SAAADI. The CDR3 extends over 17 amino acids. J was trimmed by 2 bases and V by 4 bases; bases with no gene match: 8. The CDR3 DNA sequence: TGCGCCAGCAGTGGTACTAGCGGGAGTTTCATCACAGATACGCAGTATTTT. Protein: CASSGTSGSFITDTQYF.

The chain employs TRBV20-1 and TRBJ2-3; D is unclear. CDR1 is DFQATT and CDR2 is SNEGSKA in the germline V gene (reference sequence). CDR3 length equals 11 residues. V lost 6 bases to trimming and J lost 2 bases, with 6 bases between them. The CDR3 here is CSATNTDTQYF. CDR3 nucleotide sequence: TGCAGTGCAACCAACACAGATACGCAGTATTTT.

The chain is built from TRBV5-1 and TRBJ1-5; D is ambiguous. Germline CDR1 is SGHRS and CDR2 is YFSETQ. The CDR3 consists of 15 residues. The V end was cut by 4 bases, the J end by 0 bases, with 11 bases between. CDR3 amino acids: CASSVKVNSNQPQHF. CDR3 coding DNA: TGCGCCAGCAGCGTCAAAGTAAATAGCAATCAGCCCCAGCATTTT.

Notes on this clone: Other DNA sequences in the same sample also yield this CDR3. The chain recombines TRBV28 with TRBJ1-2; 9 nucleotides line up with TRBD1. Germline V gene lookup returns CDR1 MDHEN and CDR2 SYDVKM. This CDR3 contains 15 residues. Trimming at V came to 5 bases and at J to 8 bases, leaving 12 bases not matched to a gene. The DNA for the CDR3 is TGTGCCAGCAGTGAACCGGGACAGGGTTTACAAGGCTACACCTTC. The encoded protein is CASSEPGQGLQGYTF.

This chain uses TRBV18 with TRBJ2-7, with 9 bases fitting TRBD2. Germline values: CDR1 KGHSH, CDR2 LQKENI. V trimming: 5 bases; J trimming: 5 bases; junction bases outside the gene matches: 10. The CDR3 totals 15 residues. DNA for the CDR3: TGTGCCAGCTCATTCCTTATAGCGGGAGAAGACGAGCAGTACTTC. Translating it yields CASSFLIAGEDEQYF.

This chain uses TRBV4-1 with TRBJ2-2; 7 positions match TRBD1. The CDR3 is made up of 16 amino acids. J lost 8 bases, V lost 4 bases, and 13 bases had no gene match. Germline V lookup: CDR1 MGHRA, CDR2 YSYEKL. CDR3 region: CASSPGPGGGSGELFF. CDR3 nucleotide sequence: TGCGCCAGCAGCCCCGGACCAGGGGGTGGGAGTGGGGAGCTGTTTTTT.

V is TRBV19 and J is TRBJ2-3, with TRBD1 identical over 8 bases. After removal of 5 bases from V and 4 bases from J, the junction contained 8 bases not matched to a gene. This CDR3 is built from 15 residues. Germline V gene lookup returns CDR1 LNHDA and CDR2 SQIVND (reference sequence). CDR3 nucleotides: TGTGCCAGTAGTTCTGACAGGGGAGTTCCAGATACGCAGTATTTT. Translating it yields CASSSDRGVPDTQYF.

This chain uses TRBV5-1 with TRBJ2-7; possible D gene TRBD1, 6 bases. This CDR3 spans 15 amino acids. Between the trimmed V and J ends, which lost 1 base and 1 base, there was a span of 12 bases. CDR1 and CDR2 (germline): SGHRS, YFSETQ. CDR3 nucleotide sequence: TGCGCCAGCAGCTTGACAGGGAGTCCATCCTACGAGCAGTACTTC. Translation: CASSLTGSPSYEQYF.

This chain uses TRBV5-1 with TRBJ2-3; the match to TRBD2 covers 8 bases. The J segment lost 2 bases and the V segment lost 4 bases, leaving 6 bases of the junction unmatched. This CDR3 has 15 amino acids. CDR1 is SGHRS, CDR2 YFSETQ, per germline. CDR3 bases: TGCGCCAGCAGCCACACTAGCGGCGTCACAGATACGCAGTATTTT. This gives the protein CASSHTSGVTDTQYF.

The chain recombines TRBV21-1 with TRBJ1-5. TRBV21-1 is labeled a pseudogene. This CDR3 is built from 15 residues. The CDR3 nucleotides read TGTGCCAGCAGTCCCCAGGGGGGGGATATTCAGCCCCAGCATTTT. Translation: CASSPQGGDIQPQHF.

CDR3 protein: CASSPGGLNEKLFF. CDR3 bases: TGCGCCAGCAGCCCGGGGGGGCTTAATGAAAAACTGTTTTTT. V and J are TRBV5-1 and TRBJ1-4; weak D call: TRBD1 (6 bases). This CDR3 comprises 14 residues. The V end was cut by 4 bases, the J end by 4 bases, with 11 bases between. CDR1 SGHRS and CDR2 YFSETQ come from the germline V gene.

This clone appeared a single time. The CDR3: CASSQDWYEQYF. The CDR3 nucleotides are TGTGCCAGCAGCCAAGATTGGTACGAGCAGTACTTC. The gene calls are TRBV14 and TRBJ2-7; D call uncertain. CDR1 SGHDN and CDR2 FVKESK come from the germline V gene. V dropped 0 bases and J dropped 4 bases, with 4 bases sitting between them. The CDR3 covers 12 residues.

This clone was counted a single time. This rearrangement joins TRBV28 to TRBJ1-3, with no clear D. Per germline, CDR1 MDHEN and CDR2 SYDVKM. Trimming removed 2 bases at V and 7 bases at J, with 9 bases between. The CDR3 sequence is 13 residues long. CDR3 residues: CASSLRRANTIYF. The CDR3, as DNA: TGTGCCAGCAGTTTAAGAAGGGCGAACACCATATATTTT. The full variable domain, its missing parts supplied by reference TRBV28 and TRBJ1-3, is DVKVTQSSRYLVKRTGEKVFLECVQDMDHENMFWYRQDPGLGLRLIYFSYDVKMKEKGDIPEGYSVSREKKERFSLILESASTNQTSMYLCASSLRRANTIYFGEGSWLTVV.

This clone has a single count. The rearrangement joins TRBV28 to TRBJ2-4; possibly TRBD2 for D (7 bases). The germline V and J ends were trimmed by 9 bases and 1 base, with 13 bases remaining between them. CDR3 length: 14 residues. Germline-derived CDR1 and CDR2 are MDHEN and SYDVKM. CDR3 DNA: TGTGCCAGATGGGCGGGGGCGGCCAAAAACATTCAGTACTTC. This codes for CARWAGAAKNIQYF.